This T cell receptor (beta chain) was identified during a study of molecular identifiers for immune sequencing clone quantification. Study-level findings and limits: Clones of above 20 RNA copies carried over 99% of effector molecules; in naive cells they carried under 1%. Spiked-in Jurkat TCR RNA corresponding to one cell was reported as detectable against 1 million or so naive cells.

There are many counts of this clonotype. Its antigen is not identified. Per the germline V gene, CDR1 is MNHEY and CDR2 is SMNVEV (reference sequence). There are 15 residues in the CDR3. Trimming cost V 6 bases and J 2 bases, with 15 bases left between them. MiXCR was run by TCRdb on the PCR reads, yielding one entry per CDR3 protein. The sample has about half a million distinct CDR3 sequences; 20% to 25% are singletons. The sequenced sample was naive CD8+ T cells from blood, with Jurkat cell RNA spiked in. The subset is: FACS-sorted CD8+CD4-CCR7+CD45RA+ naive T cells. The chain joins TRBV27 to TRBJ2-3; D is perhaps TRBD2 (5 bases). The source is a human donor in good health. Some libraries in this study had Jurkat cell RNA spiked in. The CDR3 is CASSPRVGVTDTQYF. CDR3 sequence (DNA): TGTGCCAGCAGCCCTCGTGTCGGGGTCACAGATACGCAGTATTTT.